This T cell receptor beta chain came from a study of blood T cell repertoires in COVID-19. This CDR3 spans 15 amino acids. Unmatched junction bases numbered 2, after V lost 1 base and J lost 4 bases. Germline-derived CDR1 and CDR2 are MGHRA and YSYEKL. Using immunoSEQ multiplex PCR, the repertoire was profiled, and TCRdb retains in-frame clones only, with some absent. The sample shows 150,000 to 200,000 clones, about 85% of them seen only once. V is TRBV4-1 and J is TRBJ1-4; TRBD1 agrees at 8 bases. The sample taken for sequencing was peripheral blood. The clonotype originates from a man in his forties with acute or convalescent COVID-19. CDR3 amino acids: CASSQVGQGNEKLFF. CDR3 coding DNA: TGCGCCAGCAGCCAAGTAGGACAGGGTAATGAAAAACTGTTTTTT.